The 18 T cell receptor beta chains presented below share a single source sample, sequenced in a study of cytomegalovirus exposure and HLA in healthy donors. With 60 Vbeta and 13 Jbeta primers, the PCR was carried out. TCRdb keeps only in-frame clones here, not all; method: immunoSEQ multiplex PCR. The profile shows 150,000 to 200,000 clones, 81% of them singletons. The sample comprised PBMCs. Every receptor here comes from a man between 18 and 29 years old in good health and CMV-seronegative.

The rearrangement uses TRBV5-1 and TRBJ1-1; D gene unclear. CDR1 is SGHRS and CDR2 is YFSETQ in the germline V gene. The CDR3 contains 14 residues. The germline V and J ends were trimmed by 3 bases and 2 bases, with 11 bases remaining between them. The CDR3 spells CASSSELRNTEAFF. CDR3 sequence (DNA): TGCGCCAGCAGCTCAGAACTAAGAAACACTGAAGCTTTCTTT.

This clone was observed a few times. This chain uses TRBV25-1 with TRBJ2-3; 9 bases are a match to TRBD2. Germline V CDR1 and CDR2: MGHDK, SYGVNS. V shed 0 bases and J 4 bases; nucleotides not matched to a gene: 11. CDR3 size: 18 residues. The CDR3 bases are TGTGCCAGCAGTGAATACACAGCGGGGGGCCTAAACGCAGATACGCAGTATTTT. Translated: CASSEYTAGGLNADTQYF. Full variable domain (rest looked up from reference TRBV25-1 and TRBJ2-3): EADIYQTPRYLVIGTGKKITLECSQTMGHDKMYWYQQDPGMELHLIHYSYGVNSTEKGDLSSESTVSRIRTEHFPLTLESARPSHTSQYLCASSEYTAGGLNADTQYFGPGTRLTVL.

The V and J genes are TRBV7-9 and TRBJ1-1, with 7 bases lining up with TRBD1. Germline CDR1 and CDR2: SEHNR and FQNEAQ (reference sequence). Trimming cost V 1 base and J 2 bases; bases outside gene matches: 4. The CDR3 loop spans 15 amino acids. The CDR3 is CASSLVTGINTEAFF. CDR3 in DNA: TGTGCCAGCAGCTTAGTGACAGGGATTAACACTGAAGCTTTCTTT.

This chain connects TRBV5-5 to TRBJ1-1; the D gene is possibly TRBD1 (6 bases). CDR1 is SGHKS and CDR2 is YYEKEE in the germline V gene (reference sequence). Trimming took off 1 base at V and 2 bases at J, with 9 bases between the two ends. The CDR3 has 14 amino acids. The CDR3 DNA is TGTGCCAGCAGCTTGCGCAGGGGAAACACTGAAGCTTTCTTT. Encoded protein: CASSLRRGNTEAFF.

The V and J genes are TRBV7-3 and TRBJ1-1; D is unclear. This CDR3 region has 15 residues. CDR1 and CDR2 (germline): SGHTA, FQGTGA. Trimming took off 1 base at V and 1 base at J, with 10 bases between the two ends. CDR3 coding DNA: TGTGCCAGCAGCTTAAATGCGATGTCGAACACTGAAGCTTTCTTT. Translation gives CASSLNAMSNTEAFF.

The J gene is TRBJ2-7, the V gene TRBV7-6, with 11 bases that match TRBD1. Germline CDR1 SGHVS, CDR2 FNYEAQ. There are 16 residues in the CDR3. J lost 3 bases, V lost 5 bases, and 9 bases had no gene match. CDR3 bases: TGTGCCAGCAGCCAAATACCCGGGACAGGGGGCTACGAGCAGTACTTC. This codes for CASSQIPGTGGYEQYF.

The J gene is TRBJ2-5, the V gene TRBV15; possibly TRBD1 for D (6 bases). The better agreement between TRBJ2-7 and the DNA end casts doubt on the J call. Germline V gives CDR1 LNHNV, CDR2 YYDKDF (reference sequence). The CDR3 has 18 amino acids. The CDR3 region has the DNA TGTGCCACCAGCAGCCCCTTCCCCGAGGGGGAAGATCCCTACGAGCAGTACTTC. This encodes CATSSPFPEGEDPYEQYF.

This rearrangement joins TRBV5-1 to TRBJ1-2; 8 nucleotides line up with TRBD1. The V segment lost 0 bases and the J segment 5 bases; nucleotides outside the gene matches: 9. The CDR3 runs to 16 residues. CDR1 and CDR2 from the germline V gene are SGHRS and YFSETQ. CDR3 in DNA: TGCGCCAGCAGCTTGGAATCAGGGGGCGCAGGGTATGGCTACACCTTC. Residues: CASSLESGGAGYGYTF. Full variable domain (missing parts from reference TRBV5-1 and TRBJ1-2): KAGVTQTPRYLIKTRGQQVTLSCSPISGHRSVSWYQQTPGQGLQFLFEYFSETQRNKGNFPGRFSGRQFSNSRSEMNVSTLELGDSALYLCASSLESGGAGYGYTFGSGTRLTVV.

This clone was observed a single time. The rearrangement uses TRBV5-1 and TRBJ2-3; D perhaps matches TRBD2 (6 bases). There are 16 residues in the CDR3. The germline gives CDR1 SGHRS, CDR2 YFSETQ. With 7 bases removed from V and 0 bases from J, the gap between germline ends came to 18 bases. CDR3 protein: CASARFAGHSTDTQYF. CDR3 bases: TGCGCCAGCGCCCGTTTTGCGGGGCATAGCACAGATACGCAGTATTTT.

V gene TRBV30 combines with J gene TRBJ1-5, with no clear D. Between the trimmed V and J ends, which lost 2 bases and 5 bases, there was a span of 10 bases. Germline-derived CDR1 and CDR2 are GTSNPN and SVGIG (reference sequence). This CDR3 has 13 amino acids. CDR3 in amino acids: CAWSSRLDQPQHF. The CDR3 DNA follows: TGTGCCTGGAGTAGCCGACTTGATCAGCCCCAGCATTTT.

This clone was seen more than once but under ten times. The CDR3 reads CASSDRAGGRDTQYF. The CDR3 bases are TGTGCCAGCAGTGATCGCGCGGGGGGGCGAGATACGCAGTATTTT. The chain carries TRBV2 and TRBJ2-3, with 9 bases aligning to TRBD2. CDR1 and CDR2 from the germline V gene are SNHLY and FYNNEI. The length of the CDR3 is 15 residues. The ends lost 3 bases at V and 5 bases at J; junction bases unmatched: 6.

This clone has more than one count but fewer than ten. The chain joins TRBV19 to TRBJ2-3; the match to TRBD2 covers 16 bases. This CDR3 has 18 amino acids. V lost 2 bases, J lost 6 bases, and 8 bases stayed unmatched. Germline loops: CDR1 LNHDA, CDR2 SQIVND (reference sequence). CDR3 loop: CASSIRVGTSGGADTQYF. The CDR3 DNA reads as TGTGCCAGTAGTATACGAGTGGGGACTAGCGGGGGGGCGGATACGCAGTATTTT.

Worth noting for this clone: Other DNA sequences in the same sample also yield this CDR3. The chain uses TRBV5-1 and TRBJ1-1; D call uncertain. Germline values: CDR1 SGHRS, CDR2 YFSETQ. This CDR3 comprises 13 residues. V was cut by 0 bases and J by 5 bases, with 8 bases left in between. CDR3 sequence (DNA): TGCGCCAGCAGCTTGGGGGCAGGTACTGAAGCTTTCTTT. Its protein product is CASSLGAGTEAFF.

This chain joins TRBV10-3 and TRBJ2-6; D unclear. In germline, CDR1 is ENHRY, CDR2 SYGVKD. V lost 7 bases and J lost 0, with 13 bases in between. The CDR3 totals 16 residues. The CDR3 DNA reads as TGTGCCATCAATGTTAGAAGTCCCTCTGGGGCCAACGTCCTGACTTTC. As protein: CAINVRSPSGANVLTF.

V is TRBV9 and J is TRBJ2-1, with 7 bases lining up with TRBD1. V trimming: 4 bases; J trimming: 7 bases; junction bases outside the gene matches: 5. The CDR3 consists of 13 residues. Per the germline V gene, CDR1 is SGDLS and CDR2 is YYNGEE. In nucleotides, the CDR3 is TGTGCCAGCAGCATCATACAGGGGAATGAGCAGTTCTTC. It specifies CASSIIQGNEQFF.

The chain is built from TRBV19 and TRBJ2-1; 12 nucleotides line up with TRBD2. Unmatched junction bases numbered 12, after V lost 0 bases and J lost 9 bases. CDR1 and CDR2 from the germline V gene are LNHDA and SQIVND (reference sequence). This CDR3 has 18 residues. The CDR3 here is CASSIDHPSGRAGGEQFF. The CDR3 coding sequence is TGTGCCAGTAGTATAGATCATCCTAGCGGGAGGGCCGGGGGTGAGCAGTTCTTC.

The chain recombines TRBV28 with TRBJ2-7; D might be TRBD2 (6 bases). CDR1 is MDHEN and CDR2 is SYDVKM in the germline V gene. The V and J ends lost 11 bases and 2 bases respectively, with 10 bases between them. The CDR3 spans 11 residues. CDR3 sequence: CASGVPYEQYF. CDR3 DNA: TGTGCCTCGGGGGTCCCCTACGAGCAGTACTTC.

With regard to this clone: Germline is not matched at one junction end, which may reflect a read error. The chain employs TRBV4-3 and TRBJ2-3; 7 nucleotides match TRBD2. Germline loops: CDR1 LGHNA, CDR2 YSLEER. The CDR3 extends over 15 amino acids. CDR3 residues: CASRQTSRGTDTQYF. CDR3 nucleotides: TGCGCCAGCCGCCAGACTAGCCGTGGAACAGATACGCAGTATTTT.